This T cell receptor beta chain was identified during a study of healthy donors' naive CD4 and CD8 T cells. Study information: TCR alpha primers covered all functional IMGT alpha gene variants.

Starting from 500 ng of total RNA, TCR libraries were made with linear amplification. TCRdb recomputed calls from the reads with MiXCR, one row per CDR3 protein. The sample holds some 190,000 distinct CDR3 sequences, 65% to 75% seen once. The CDR3 has 16 residues. CDR1 is PRHDT, CDR2 FYEKMQ, per germline (reference sequence). V lost 4 bases, J lost 8 bases, and 10 bases stayed unmatched. Study-level points and caveats: Naive CD4+ and CD8+ cells reportedly differed in usage of most V and J genes. Negatively charged CDR3s marked CD8+ lineage; positively charged CDR3s marked CD4+ lineage. Bulk sequencing left alpha and beta chains unpaired.

Comment on this clonotype: As yet, its antigen is unknown.

The source material was naive CD4+ and CD8+ T cells sorted from blood, pooled from several donors. The receptor was derived from a pool of human donors in good health; the sample pools cells from several healthy donors. The J gene is TRBJ2-1, the V gene TRBV13; 11 nucleotides agree with TRBD2. The CDR3 reads CASSSSGGPPVDEQFF. In DNA, the CDR3 is TGTGCCAGCAGCTCTAGCGGGGGGCCTCCCGTCGATGAGCAGTTCTTC.